A selection of T cell receptor beta chains follows, all from one sample in a study of blood T cell repertoires in COVID-19. Generated by immunoSEQ multiplex PCR, the TCRdb table keeps only in-frame clones and is missing some. Of around 62,000 clones listed, 84% are singletons. Source material: peripheral blood. These receptors all come from a man aged 50 to 59 with active COVID-19. Both conserved end residues are trimmed from each CDR3. The order of the fields is J gene, V gene, CDR3 protein.

TRBJ1-2 | TRBV19 | ASSRRLTADIYGYT
TRBJ1-5 | TRBV3-1/TRBV3-2 | ASSSQGGLNQPQH
TRBJ2-5 | TRBV5-1 | ASSLVGTTEETQY
TRBJ1-6 | TRBV4-3 | ASSQGTGEKNSPLH
TRBJ1-5 | TRBV19 | ASSPSGGEEPQH
TRBJ1-5 | TRBV2 | ASSASTGDQPQH
TRBJ2-7 | TRBV6-1 | ASSEGTSGSYEQY
TRBJ2-7 | TRBV12-3/TRBV12-4 | ASSYTYEQY
TRBJ2-1 | TRBV2 | ASSGWPQIYNEQF
TRBJ1-5 | TRBV2 | ASSEIEGQGAAQPQH
TRBJ1-5 | TRBV6-2/TRBV6-3 | ASSYSRQGVHSNQPQH
TRBJ1-1 | TRBV19 | ASIGQGVQTF
TRBJ2-7 | TRBV27 | ASKTGIYEQY
TRBJ2-5 | TRBV11-2 | ASSLVPRGPLGSETQY
TRBJ1-1 | TRBV21-1 | ASGIDRDHTEAF
TRBJ1-3 | TRBV6-5 | ASSYSNGRSGNTIY
TRBJ2-3 | TRBV4-1 | ASSHVGQGHTDTQY
TRBJ1-2 | TRBV6-1 | ASSEAQGRDYGYT
TRBJ1-2 | TRBV18 | ASSPLKPEPGVGYT
TRBJ2-7 | TRBV5-6 | ASSHSGPTYEQY
TRBJ2-1 | TRBV2 | ASSVRREAPRGEQF
TRBJ1-1 | TRBV5-1 | ASSYPGEAF
TRBJ2-3 | TRBV29-1 | SVLSSTGWGDTQY
TRBJ1-3 | TRBV29-1 | SVDSAGEGNTIY
TRBJ1-4 | TRBV11-2 | ASSSLGGGGADEKLF
TRBJ2-2 | TRBV2 | ASSALGRGTGELF
TRBJ2-3 | TRBV7-9 | ASSLDLATDTQY
TRBJ2-5 | TRBV5-1 | ASSPNWETQY
TRBJ1-1 | TRBV6-6 | ASSYPIDRSNTEAF
TRBJ1-1 | TRBV5-1 | ASSYTDVNTEAF
TRBJ2-1 | TRBV7-6 | ASSPNTGSVQF
TRBJ2-7 | TRBV29-1 | SVERTGGSEQY
TRBJ2-2 | TRBV12-5 | ASGRVAGGNTGELF
TRBJ2-1 | TRBV29-1 | SVYPGANNEQF
TRBJ2-5 | TRBV28 | ASSPAGSGRETQY
TRBJ2-2 | TRBV30 | AWSPLAVNTGELF
TRBJ1-6 | TRBV30 | AWSRDSYNSPLH
TRBJ2-1 | TRBV12-3/TRBV12-4 | ASSFILAGEQF
TRBJ2-7 | TRBV5-1 | ASSQIRPRQGGEQY
TRBJ2-3 | TRBV2 | ASGGAVDTQY
TRBJ2-7 | TRBV5-1 | ASSQGGYEQY
TRBJ2-5 | TRBV19 | ASSSLGTGKIETQY
TRBJ2-3 | TRBV5-1 | ASSWTGRGWTDTQY
TRBJ2-1 | TRBV5-6 | ASSLNRMTSGRNEQF
TRBJ2-7 | TRBV5-6 | ASSAGQGLEQY
TRBJ2-3 | TRBV3-1/TRBV3-2 | ASSLTSVYGDTQY